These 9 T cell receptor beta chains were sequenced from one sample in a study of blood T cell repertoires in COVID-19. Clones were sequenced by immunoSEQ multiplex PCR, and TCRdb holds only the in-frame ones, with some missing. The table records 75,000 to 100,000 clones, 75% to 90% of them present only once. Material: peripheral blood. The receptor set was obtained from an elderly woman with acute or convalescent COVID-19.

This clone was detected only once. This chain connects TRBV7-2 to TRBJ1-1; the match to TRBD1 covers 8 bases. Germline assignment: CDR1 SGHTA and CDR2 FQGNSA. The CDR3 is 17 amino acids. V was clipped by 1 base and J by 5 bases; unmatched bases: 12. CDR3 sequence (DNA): TGTGCCAGCAGCTTAGGGACCCTGGGCAGGGGGCGGACTGAAGCTTTCTTT. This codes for CASSLGTLGRGRTEAFF.

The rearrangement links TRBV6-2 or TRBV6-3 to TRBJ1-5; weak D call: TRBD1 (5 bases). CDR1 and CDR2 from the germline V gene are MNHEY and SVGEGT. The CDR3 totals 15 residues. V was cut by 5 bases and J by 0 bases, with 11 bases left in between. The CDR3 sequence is CASSPGGVSNQPQHF. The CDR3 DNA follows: TGTGCCAGCAGTCCCGGGGGAGTTAGCAATCAGCCCCAGCATTTT.

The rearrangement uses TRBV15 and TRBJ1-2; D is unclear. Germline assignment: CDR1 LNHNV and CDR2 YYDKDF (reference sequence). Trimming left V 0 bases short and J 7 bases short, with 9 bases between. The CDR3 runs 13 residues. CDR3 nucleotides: TGTGCCACCAGCAGAGACTTGAGGGCTGGCTACACCTTC. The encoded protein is CATSRDLRAGYTF.

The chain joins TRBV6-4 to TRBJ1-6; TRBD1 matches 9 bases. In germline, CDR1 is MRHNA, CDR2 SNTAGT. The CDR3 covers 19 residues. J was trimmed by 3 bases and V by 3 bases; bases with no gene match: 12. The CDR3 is CASSDFPAGTGSYNSPLHF. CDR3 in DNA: TGTGCCAGCAGTGATTTTCCCGCCGGGACAGGGAGCTATAATTCACCCCTCCACTTT.

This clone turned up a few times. For the CDR3, the DNA is TGTGCTAGTGGTTTGGGCGCGAACACCGGGGAGCTGTTTTTT. It is translated as CASGLGANTGELFF. The rearrangement uses TRBV12-5 and TRBJ2-2; D remains ambiguous. CDR1 is LGHNT and CDR2 is FRNRAP in the germline V gene. Trimming took 1 base from V and 0 from J, leaving 3 bases between them. CDR3 length equals 14 residues.

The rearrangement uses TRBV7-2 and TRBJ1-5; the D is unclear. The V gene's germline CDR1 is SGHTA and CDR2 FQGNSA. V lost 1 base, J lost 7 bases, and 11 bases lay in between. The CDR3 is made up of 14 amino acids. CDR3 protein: CASSLERLRQPQHF. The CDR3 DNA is TGTGCCAGCAGCTTAGAGCGGTTACGGCAGCCCCAGCATTTT.

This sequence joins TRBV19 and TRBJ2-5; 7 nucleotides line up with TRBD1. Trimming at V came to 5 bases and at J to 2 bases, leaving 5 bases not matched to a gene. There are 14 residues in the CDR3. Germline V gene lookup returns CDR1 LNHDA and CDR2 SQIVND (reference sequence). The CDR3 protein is CASSPWGQQETQYF. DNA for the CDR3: TGTGCCAGTAGTCCCTGGGGACAGCAAGAGACCCAGTACTTC.

Written as DNA, the CDR3 is TGTGCCAGCAGCTTGAGGGTTGAAGAGACCCAGTACTTC. Encoded protein: CASSLRVEETQYF. The chain combines TRBV11-1 with TRBJ2-5, with D possibly TRBD2 on 5 matching bases. This CDR3 has 13 amino acids. CDR1 is SGHAT and CDR2 is FQDESV in the germline V gene (reference sequence). The V end lost 3 bases, the J end lost 3 bases, and 8 bases lay between the germline ends.

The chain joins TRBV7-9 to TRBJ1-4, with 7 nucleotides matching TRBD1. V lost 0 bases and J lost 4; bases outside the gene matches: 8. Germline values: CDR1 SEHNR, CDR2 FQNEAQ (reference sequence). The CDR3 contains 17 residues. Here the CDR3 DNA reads TGTGCCAGCAGCTTAGCAGCCGGTGACAGGGTTAATGAAAAACTGTTTTTT. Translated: CASSLAAGDRVNEKLFF.